This TCR beta chain comes out of a study of T cell responses to AZD1222 COVID-19 vaccine. Study-level findings and limits: Sampling captured repertoires only after the peak T cell response. Spike-specific TCR breadth and depth grew following two AZD1222 doses. Regions 160-218 and 743-854 dominated among vaccine-associated CD4 TCRs spanning spike.

Clones were sequenced by immunoSEQ multiplex PCR, and TCRdb holds only the in-frame ones, with some missing. The data hold 100,000 to 150,000 clones, with around 87% observed a single time. On this clone itself: What it recognizes is unknown.

Germline lookup yields CDR1 SGHRS and CDR2 YFSETQ. The V and J ends lost 0 bases and 3 bases respectively, with 12 bases between them. CDR3 length equals 15 residues. The material sequenced was peripheral blood, taken on day 0 of AZD1222 vaccination. This sequence joins TRBV5-1 and TRBJ1-1; TRBD1 might be the D (6 bases). This receptor was obtained from an adult in good health. CDR3 nucleotide sequence: TGCGCCAGCAGCTTGGCCCCAGGGGCGGACACTGAAGCTTTCTTT. Its protein product is CASSLAPGADTEAFF.